This TCR beta chain appears in the sequencing data of a study of cytomegalovirus exposure and HLA in healthy donors. The germline V gene encodes CDR1 PRHDT and CDR2 FYEKMQ (reference sequence). The CDR3 sequence is 12 residues long. The V and J ends lost 6 bases and 7 bases respectively, with 12 bases between them. Points on this clone: What it binds is not known.

Study results and caveats: Accurate HLA-A and HLA-B prediction from TCR beta sequences was reported for most subjects.

The PCR contained 60 Vbeta and 13 Jbeta primers. Using immunoSEQ multiplex PCR, the repertoire was profiled, and TCRdb retains in-frame clones only, with some absent. Here the sample spans some 85,000 clones, approximately 84% being singletons. Sequenced: PBMCs. This TCR derives from a woman aged 45-65 years in good health and CMV-seronegative. The genes are TRBV13 and TRBJ1-2; D gene uncertain. The CDR3 DNA sequence: TGTGCCAGCAGTTTCCCTCCCGGTGGCTACACCTTC. Encoded protein: CASSFPPGGYTF. The full variable domain, completed using reference TRBV13 and TRBJ1-2, is AAGVIQSPRHLIKEKRETATLKCYPIPRHDTVYWYQQGPGQDPQFLISFYEKMQSDKGSIPDRFSAQQFSDYHSELNMSSLELGDSALYFCASSFPPGGYTFGSGTRLTVV.